The clone carrying this T cell receptor (beta chain) was recorded once. Other DNA sequences in the same sample also yield this CDR3. These data belong to a study of blood T cell repertoires in COVID-19. Turning to the study itself: The samples span acute and convalescent COVID-19 from the United States, Italy and Spain. The cDNA or gDNA used as material had been derived from T cells, B-cell-depleted T cells, or PBMCs.

Data came from immunoSEQ multiplex PCR; TCRdb stores just in-frame clones and leaves some out. The sample holds roughly 250,000 clones, roughly 84% seen once. Trimming took off 2 bases at V and 1 base at J, with 9 bases between the two ends. The germline V gene encodes CDR1 SGHAT and CDR2 FQNNGV. The CDR3 is 14 residues long. The sequenced material came from peripheral blood. The clonotype originates from a woman between 40 and 55 years old who had recovered from COVID-19. The J gene is TRBJ2-7, the V gene TRBV11-2; tentatively, D is TRBD2 (5 bases). In nucleotides, the CDR3 is TGTGCCAGCAGCTTAACGGGCGGGTCCTACGAGCAGTACTTC. This translates into CASSLTGGSYEQYF.